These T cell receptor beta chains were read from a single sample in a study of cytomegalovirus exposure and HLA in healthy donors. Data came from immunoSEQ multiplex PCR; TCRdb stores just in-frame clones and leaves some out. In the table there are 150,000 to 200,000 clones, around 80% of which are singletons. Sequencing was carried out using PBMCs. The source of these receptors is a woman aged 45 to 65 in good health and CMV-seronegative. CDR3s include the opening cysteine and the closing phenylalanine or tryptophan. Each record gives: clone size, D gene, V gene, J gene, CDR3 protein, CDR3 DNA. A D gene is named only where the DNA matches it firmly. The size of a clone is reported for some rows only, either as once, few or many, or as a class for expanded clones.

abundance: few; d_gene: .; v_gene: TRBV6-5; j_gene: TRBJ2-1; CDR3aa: CASQLWNEQFF; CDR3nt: TGTGCCAGCCAACTCTGGAATGAGCAGTTCTTC
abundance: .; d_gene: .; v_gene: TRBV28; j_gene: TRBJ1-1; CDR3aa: CASSSGTRGGTEAFF; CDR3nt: TGTGCCAGCAGTTCCGGCACCAGGGGAGGGACTGAAGCTTTCTTT
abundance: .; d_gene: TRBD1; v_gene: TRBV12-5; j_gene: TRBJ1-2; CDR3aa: CASGLLRQGRIPYGYTF; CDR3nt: TGTGCTAGTGGTTTGCTTAGACAGGGCCGAATTCCTTATGGCTACACCTTC
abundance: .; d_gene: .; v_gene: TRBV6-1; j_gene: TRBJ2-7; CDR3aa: CASTEGLAITYEQYF; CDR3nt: TGTGCCAGCACCGAGGGTCTAGCGATCACCTACGAGCAGTACTTC
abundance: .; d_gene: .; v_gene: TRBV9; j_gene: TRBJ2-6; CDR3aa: CASSASSGANVLTF; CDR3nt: TGTGCCAGCAGCGCGAGTTCTGGGGCCAACGTCCTGACTTTC
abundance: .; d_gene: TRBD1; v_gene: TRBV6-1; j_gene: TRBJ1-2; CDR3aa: CASSGGQGAAGYGYTF; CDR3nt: TGTGCCAGCAGTGGTGGACAGGGGGCTGCGGGGTATGGCTACACCTTC
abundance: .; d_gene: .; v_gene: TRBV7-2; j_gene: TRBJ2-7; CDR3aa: CASSLDRGGHEQYF; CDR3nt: TGTGCCAGCAGCTTAGACAGGGGAGGTCACGAGCAGTACTTC
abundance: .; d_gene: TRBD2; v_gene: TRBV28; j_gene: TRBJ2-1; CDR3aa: CASTKGLGLAGGSSYNEQFF; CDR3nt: TGTGCCAGCACCAAGGGCCTGGGACTAGCGGGAGGGAGCTCCTACAATGAGCAGTTCTTC
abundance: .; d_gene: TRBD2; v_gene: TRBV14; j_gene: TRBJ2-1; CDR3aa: CASSPIAGAYNEQFF; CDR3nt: TGTGCCAGCAGCCCCATAGCGGGAGCCTACAATGAGCAGTTCTTC
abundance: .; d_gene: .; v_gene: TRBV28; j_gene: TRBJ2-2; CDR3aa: CASSPSPAGAGTGELFF; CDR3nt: TGTGCCAGCAGTCCATCCCCGGCGGGGGCGGGGACCGGGGAGCTGTTTTTT
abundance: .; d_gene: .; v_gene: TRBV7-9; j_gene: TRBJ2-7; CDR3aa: CASSLMTGVSYEQYF; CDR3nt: TGTGCCAGCAGCTTAATGACAGGCGTTTCGTACGAGCAGTACTTC
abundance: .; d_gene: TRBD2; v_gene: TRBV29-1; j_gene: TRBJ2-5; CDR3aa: CSVDSGRGETQYF; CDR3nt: TGCAGCGTAGATAGCGGGAGGGGGGAGACCCAGTACTTC
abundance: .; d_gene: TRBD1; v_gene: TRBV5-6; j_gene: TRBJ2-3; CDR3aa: CASSFRQGRSDTQYF; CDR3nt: TGTGCCAGCAGCTTTAGACAGGGGCGCTCAGATACGCAGTATTTT
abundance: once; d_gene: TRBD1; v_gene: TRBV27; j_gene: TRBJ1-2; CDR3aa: CASSLEGAGGYYGYTF; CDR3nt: TGTGCCAGCAGCTTAGAAGGGGCAGGGGGTTATTATGGCTACACCTTC
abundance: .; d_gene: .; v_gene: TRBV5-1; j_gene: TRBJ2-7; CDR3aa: CASSLGIDTALYEQYF; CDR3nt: TGCGCCAGCAGCTTGGGGATCGACACGGCACTCTACGAGCAGTACTTC
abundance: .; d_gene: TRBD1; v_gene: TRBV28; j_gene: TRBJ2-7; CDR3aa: CASSSAGTGVYEQYF; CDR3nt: TGTGCCAGCAGTTCGGCCGGGACAGGGGTTTACGAGCAGTACTTC
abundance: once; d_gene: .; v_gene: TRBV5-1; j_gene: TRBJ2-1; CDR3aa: CASSPLTRGNEQFF; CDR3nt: TGCGCCAGCAGCCCGTTGACTAGAGGCAATGAGCAGTTCTTC
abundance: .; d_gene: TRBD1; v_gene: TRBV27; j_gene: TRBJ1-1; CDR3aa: CASSSPGQGNTEAFF; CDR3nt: TGTGCCAGCAGTTCCCCGGGACAGGGTAACACTGAAGCTTTCTTT
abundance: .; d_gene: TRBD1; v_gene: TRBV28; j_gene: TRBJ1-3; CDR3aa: CASSLRDSSGNTIYF; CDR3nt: TGTGCCAGCAGTTTACGGGACAGCTCTGGAAACACCATATATTTT
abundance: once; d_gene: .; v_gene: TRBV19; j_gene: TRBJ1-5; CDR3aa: CASSTGKVWQPQHF; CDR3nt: TGTGCCAGTAGTACGGGGAAGGTTTGGCAGCCCCAGCATTTT
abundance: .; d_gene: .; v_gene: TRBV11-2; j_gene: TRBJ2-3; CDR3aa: CASSFVAATDTQYF; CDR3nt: TGTGCCAGCAGCTTCGTAGCGGCTACAGATACGCAGTATTTT
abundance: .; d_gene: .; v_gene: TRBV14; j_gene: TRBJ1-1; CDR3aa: CASSQSNSYTEAFF; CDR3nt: TGTGCCAGCAGCCAATCAAACAGTTACACTGAAGCTTTCTTT
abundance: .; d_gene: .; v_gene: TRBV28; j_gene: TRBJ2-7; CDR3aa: CASSPTRKIYEQYF; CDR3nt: TGTGCCAGCAGCCCAACGCGGAAAATCTACGAGCAGTACTTC
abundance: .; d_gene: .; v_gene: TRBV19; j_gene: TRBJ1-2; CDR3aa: CASSKGLSYGYTF; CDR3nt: TGTGCCAGTAGTAAGGGGTTGAGCTATGGCTACACCTTC
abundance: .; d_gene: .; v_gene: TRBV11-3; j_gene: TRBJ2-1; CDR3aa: CASSLDPLAGKSSYNEQFF; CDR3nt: TGTGCCAGCAGCTTAGATCCTTTGGCAGGAAAGAGCTCCTACAATGAGCAGTTCTTC
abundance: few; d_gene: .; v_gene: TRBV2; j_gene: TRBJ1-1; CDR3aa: CASNYISPGTEAFF; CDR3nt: TGTGCCAGCAATTACATATCCCCGGGGACTGAAGCTTTCTTT
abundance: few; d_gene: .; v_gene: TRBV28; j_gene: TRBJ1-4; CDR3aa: CASSPPEAVNEKLFF; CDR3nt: TGTGCCAGCAGTCCTCCGGAGGCAGTTAATGAAAAACTGTTTTTT
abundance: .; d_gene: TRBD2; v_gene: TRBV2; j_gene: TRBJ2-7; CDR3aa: CASRLGGESDEQYF; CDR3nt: TGTGCCAGCAGGTTGGGGGGGGAGAGTGACGAGCAGTACTTC
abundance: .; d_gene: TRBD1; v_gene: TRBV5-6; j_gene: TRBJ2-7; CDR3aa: CASEWTQGAYEQYF; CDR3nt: TGTGCCAGCGAATGGACACAGGGGGCTTACGAGCAGTACTTC